The 30 T cell receptor beta chains below come from one sample, sequenced in a study of cytomegalovirus exposure and HLA in healthy donors. Primers for the PCR totalled 60 Vbeta and 13 Jbeta. Sequencing used immunoSEQ multiplex PCR; TCRdb keeps in-frame clones, though not all of them. The table has 150,000 or so clones, more than 70% seen once; the top ten hold roughly 2.4%. Source material: PBMCs. Receptors were obtained from a middle-aged man in good health and CMV-seronegative.

This chain connects TRBV7-2 to TRBJ1-2; tentatively, D is TRBD1 (6 bases). V gave up 5 bases and J gave up 8 bases, with 12 bases separating them. This CDR3 has 12 amino acids. Germline assignment: CDR1 SGHTA and CDR2 FQGNSA. This chain's CDR3 is CASSNRAEGYTF. The DNA for the CDR3 is TGTGCCAGCAGCAACAGGGCCGAAGGCTACACCTTC.

This chain uses TRBV6-5 with TRBJ2-2; 8 nucleotides align to TRBD1. V lost 3 bases and J lost 2; bases outside the gene matches: 5. In germline, CDR1 is MNHEY, CDR2 SVGAGI. This CDR3 spans 16 amino acids. CDR3 sequence: CASSYGGQGNTGELFF. The CDR3 region has the DNA TGTGCCAGCAGTTATGGAGGACAGGGAAACACCGGGGAGCTGTTTTTT.

The chain recombines TRBV30 with TRBJ2-5; tentatively, D is TRBD1 (6 bases). This CDR3 contains 13 residues. Germline CDR1 reads GTSNPN; CDR2 reads SVGIG (reference sequence). The V and J ends lost 1 base and 2 bases respectively, with 8 bases between them. CDR3 amino acids: CAWSGQAQETQYF. CDR3 sequence (DNA): TGTGCCTGGAGTGGACAGGCTCAAGAGACCCAGTACTTC.

The V gene is TRBV5-1, the J gene TRBJ1-5, with D unresolved. The V end lost 0 bases, the J end lost 0 bases, and 7 bases lay between the germline ends. CDR3 length equals 15 residues. The germline V gene has CDR1 SGHRS and CDR2 YFSETQ. The CDR3 reads CASSLVAGSNQPQHF. DNA for the CDR3: TGCGCCAGCAGCTTGGTCGCAGGTAGCAATCAGCCCCAGCATTTT.

The chain couples TRBV11-2 to TRBJ1-5, with D unresolved. V was cut by 0 bases and J by 6 bases, with 6 bases left in between. This CDR3 has 13 amino acids. CDR1 and CDR2 (germline): SGHAT, FQNNGV. CDR3 DNA: TGTGCCAGCAGCTTAGATCCCCGTCAGCCCCAGCATTTT. The encoded protein is CASSLDPRQPQHF.

The V and J genes are TRBV11-2 and TRBJ1-5; a possible D gene is TRBD1 (5 bases). CDR1 is SGHAT and CDR2 is FQNNGV in the germline V gene. V was clipped by 5 bases and J by 6 bases, with 17 bases between them. The CDR3 is 15 amino acids. The CDR3 sequence is CASSLTGARSQPQHF. The CDR3 DNA is TGTGCCAGCAGCCTAACAGGAGCCCGCAGTCAGCCCCAGCATTTT.

This chain uses TRBV2 with TRBJ1-3, with TRBD1 matching over 7 bases. V lost 4 bases, J lost 3 bases, and 6 bases stayed unmatched. CDR1 and CDR2 from the germline V gene are SNHLY and FYNNEI. CDR3 length equals 15 residues. CDR3 DNA sequence: TGTGCCAGCAGTGGAACCCGGGACAGTGGAAACACCATATATTTT. Protein sequence: CASSGTRDSGNTIYF.

This clone was seen a single time. This chain joins TRBV9 and TRBJ1-4, with 11 bases fitting TRBD1. This CDR3 is 19 amino acids long. V gave up 4 bases and J gave up 4 bases; unmatched junction bases: 15. CDR1 is SGDLS and CDR2 is YYNGEE in the germline V gene. CDR3 in amino acids: CASSPRGDRGGNRNEKLFF. In DNA, the CDR3 is TGTGCCAGCAGCCCTCGAGGGGACAGGGGGGGAAATCGTAATGAAAAACTGTTTTTT.

V is TRBV2 and J is TRBJ1-5; D possibly corresponds to TRBD1 (5 bases). In germline, CDR1 is SNHLY, CDR2 FYNNEI. V gave up 0 bases and J gave up 6 bases, with 9 bases separating them. The CDR3 has 14 residues. The CDR3 loop is CASSEASDSQPQHF. CDR3 DNA sequence: TGTGCCAGCAGTGAAGCTTCCGACAGTCAGCCCCAGCATTTT.

The chain links TRBV2 to TRBJ2-5; 7 bases map to TRBD1. CDR1 and CDR2 from the germline V gene are SNHLY and FYNNEI. Losses at the gene ends were 7 bases for V and 4 bases for J; bases not matched to a gene: 9. This CDR3 is 14 amino acids long. CDR3 coding DNA: TGTGCCAGCATGCTAACAGGGGCGGCAGAGACCCAGTACTTC. The encoded protein is CASMLTGAAETQYF.

The chain links TRBV5-1 to TRBJ1-1, with D possibly TRBD1 on 6 matching bases. The CDR3 sequence is 13 residues long. V was shortened by 5 bases and J by 1 base, with 9 bases between the two germline ends. From germline, CDR1 is SGHRS and CDR2 YFSETQ. For the CDR3, the DNA is TGCGCCAGCAGGAAGGGGGAGAACACTGAAGCTTTCTTT. This codes for CASRKGENTEAFF.

This chain uses TRBV2 with TRBJ1-2, with 8 bases fitting TRBD1. Germline trimming cut 6 bases from V and 8 bases from J; bases unmatched to any gene: 5. The CDR3 spans 12 residues. Germline values: CDR1 SNHLY, CDR2 FYNNEI. CDR3 protein: CASREDREGYTF. In nucleotides, the CDR3 is TGTGCCAGCAGAGAGGACAGGGAGGGCTACACCTTC.

The chain couples TRBV4-1 to TRBJ2-1; TRBD2 matches 7 bases. CDR3 size: 16 residues. Trimming cost V 5 bases and J 0 bases; bases outside gene matches: 7. Germline loops: CDR1 MGHRA, CDR2 YSYEKL. The CDR3 region is CASSGRAQSSYNEQFF. The DNA of the CDR3 is TGCGCCAGCAGCGGGAGGGCCCAGAGCTCCTACAATGAGCAGTTCTTC.

CDR3 loop: CASSERGTEAYEQYF. The CDR3 DNA reads as TGTGCCAGCAGTGAACGCGGGACAGAAGCCTACGAGCAGTACTTC. This rearrangement joins TRBV6-1 to TRBJ2-7, with D possibly TRBD1 on 7 matching bases. Germline V gene lookup returns CDR1 MNHNS and CDR2 SASEGT. V lost 2 bases, J lost 2 bases, and 13 bases lay in between. There are 15 residues in the CDR3.

The count of this clone is one. CDR3 residues: CSVGQGAPDGYTF. CDR3 sequence (DNA): TGCAGCGTTGGTCAGGGGGCCCCGGATGGCTACACCTTC. This chain uses TRBV29-1 with TRBJ1-2, with 8 bases that match TRBD1. This CDR3 is built from 13 residues. Per the germline V gene, CDR1 is SQVTM and CDR2 is ANQGSEA. The V gene end was trimmed by 4 bases and the J gene end by 6 bases; junction bases not matched to a gene: 7.

The chain has TRBV6-1 and TRBJ2-7, with 10 bases aligning to TRBD1. In germline, CDR1 is MNHNS, CDR2 SASEGT. V shed 1 base, J shed 1 base, and the junction held 4 bases outside the gene matches. The CDR3 loop spans 16 amino acids. The CDR3 bases are TGTGCCAGCAGTGAAGTGCGGGACAGGGGTTCCTACGAGCAGTACTTC. Amino acids: CASSEVRDRGSYEQYF.

This chain connects TRBV7-2 to TRBJ2-1, with 12 positions matching TRBD2. CDR3 length: 16 residues. The trim removed 5 bases at V and 9 bases at J, leaving 11 bases unmatched. The germline CDR1 and CDR2 sequences are SGHTA and FQGNSA. In DNA, the CDR3 is TGTGCCAGCAGCAGCAGGACTAGCGGGACGCACGGTGAGCAGTTCTTC. Protein sequence: CASSSRTSGTHGEQFF.

The CDR3 bases are TGTGCCACCAGCGGGGGGGGACAGGGGCCGGTCGGAGATACGCAGTATTTT. Translating gives CATSGGGQGPVGDTQYF. The chain has TRBV15 and TRBJ2-3; 10 bases match TRBD1. The junction had 13 bases not matched to a gene; V was cut back by 5 bases and J by 5 bases. This CDR3 is built from 17 residues. Germline V gene data show CDR1 as LNHNV and CDR2 as YYDKDF (reference sequence). The complete variable domain, with remaining parts taken from reference TRBV15 and TRBJ2-3, reads DAMVIQNPRYQVTQFGKPVTLSCSQTLNHNVMYWYQQKSSQAPKLLFHYYDKDFNNEADTPDNFQSRRPNTSFCFLDIRSPGLGDTAMYLCATSGGGQGPVGDTQYFGPGTRLTVL.

The sample holds a few counts of this clone. The chain recombines TRBV4-1 with TRBJ2-5, with D possibly being TRBD2 (6 bases). This CDR3 region has 15 residues. V lost 6 bases, J lost 1 base, and 15 bases lay in between. Germline lookup yields CDR1 MGHRA and CDR2 YSYEKL. The CDR3 sequence is CASSHPGLVQETQYF. For the CDR3, the DNA is TGCGCCAGCAGTCACCCGGGACTGGTCCAAGAGACCCAGTACTTC.

V and J are TRBV4-1 and TRBJ1-2; TRBD1 is a possible D gene (6 bases). The germline gives CDR1 MGHRA, CDR2 YSYEKL. The CDR3 sequence is 14 residues long. Trimming took 4 bases from V and 5 from J, leaving 14 bases between them. The CDR3 is CASSLEEQGYGYTF. In DNA form, the CDR3 reads TGCGCCAGCAGCCTCGAAGAACAGGGATATGGCTACACCTTC.

In its sample, this clone was seen once. The CDR3 region has the DNA TGTGCCAGCAGCGTAGCTAGCGGACCCTACGAGCAGTACTTC. Amino acid sequence: CASSVASGPYEQYF. The chain uses TRBV9 and TRBJ2-7; 7 nucleotides line up with TRBD2. The V gene's germline CDR1 is SGDLS and CDR2 YYNGEE. With V trimmed by 0 bases and J by 2 bases, 2 bases remained unmatched. The CDR3 has 14 residues.

The chain employs TRBV7-9 and TRBJ1-1; TRBD1 might be the D (6 bases). The CDR3 covers 13 residues. Trimming stripped 8 bases from V and 3 bases from J, with 13 bases between. Germline V gene data show CDR1 as SEHNR and CDR2 as FQNEAQ (reference sequence). CDR3 region: CASGGGRDTEAFF. In nucleotides, the CDR3 is TGTGCCAGCGGGGGGGGGCGTGACACTGAAGCTTTCTTT.

This clone was detected only once. This rearrangement joins TRBV7-3 to TRBJ2-3, with 8 bases identical to TRBD2. Germline lookup yields CDR1 SGHTA and CDR2 FQGTGA. The V segment lost 5 bases and the J segment 3 bases; nucleotides outside the gene matches: 10. The CDR3 loop spans 16 amino acids. The DNA of the CDR3 is TGTGCCAGCAGCCAAAAGACCGGGAGGGTTACAGATACGCAGTATTTT. Its protein is CASSQKTGRVTDTQYF.

This chain uses TRBV4-1 with TRBJ2-1, with TRBD2 matching 7 bases. There are 16 residues in the CDR3. The trim removed 4 bases at V and 5 bases at J, leaving 11 bases unmatched. Germline V gene lookup returns CDR1 MGHRA and CDR2 YSYEKL. The CDR3 DNA reads TGCGCCAGCAGCCTCCCGCCCGGGGGAGGGGACAATGAGCAGTTCTTC. Its translation is CASSLPPGGGDNEQFF.

The rearrangement links TRBV9 to TRBJ2-2, with 7 bases matching TRBD1. Losses at the gene ends were 2 bases for V and 6 bases for J; bases not matched to a gene: 10. Germline V gene data show CDR1 as SGDLS and CDR2 as YYNGEE. The CDR3 is 16 residues long. CDR3 in amino acids: CASSVRNRGMAGELFF. In DNA form, the CDR3 reads TGTGCCAGCAGCGTTCGAAACAGGGGTATGGCCGGGGAGCTGTTTTTT.

The chain carries TRBV27 and TRBJ2-5; 10 nucleotides line up with TRBD1. The CDR3 extends over 16 amino acids. The germline V gene encodes CDR1 MNHEY and CDR2 SMNVEV (reference sequence). Germline trimming cut 5 bases from V and 2 bases from J; bases unmatched to any gene: 8. The CDR3 reads CASSPSDRGLQETQYF. CDR3 nucleotides: TGTGCCAGCAGTCCTTCGGACAGGGGGTTACAAGAGACCCAGTACTTC.

The chain links TRBV28 to TRBJ1-1; D is ambiguous. Germline V lookup: CDR1 MDHEN, CDR2 SYDVKM. The CDR3 is 12 amino acids. Trimming cost V 2 bases and J 7 bases, with 8 bases left between them. CDR3 nucleotides: TGTGCCAGCAGTTTAGGGCCTTTTGAAGCTTTCTTT. Protein sequence: CASSLGPFEAFF.

This clone was found once. The chain couples TRBV7-6 to TRBJ2-1, with TRBD1 matching over 7 bases. V lost 5 bases and J lost 6; bases outside the gene matches: 10. Looked up from germline, CDR1 is SGHVS and CDR2 is FNYEAQ. The CDR3 extends over 15 amino acids. The CDR3: CASSDVPGQLNEQFF. The DNA of the CDR3 is TGTGCCAGCAGCGACGTCCCGGGACAGCTCAATGAGCAGTTCTTC. The full variable domain, with the rest looked up from reference TRBV7-6 and TRBJ2-1, is GAGVSQSPRYKVTKRGQDVALRCDPISGHVSLYWYRQALGQGPEFLTYFNYEAQQDKSGLPNDRFSAERPEGSISTLTIQRTEQRDSAMYRCASSDVPGQLNEQFFGPGTRLTVL.

The J gene is TRBJ2-7, the V gene TRBV29-1, with D possibly matching TRBD1 (6 bases). The CDR3 covers 13 residues. V dropped 4 bases and J dropped 3 bases, with 13 bases sitting between them. Germline CDR1 and CDR2: SQVTM and ANQGSEA. In nucleotides, the CDR3 is TGCAGCGTTGTGGGGGCGGCGTTCTACGAGCAGTACTTC. Encoded protein: CSVVGAAFYEQYF.

The J gene is TRBJ2-5, the V gene TRBV18; D may be TRBD1 (5 bases). The CDR3 length is 13 residues. Trimming took 6 bases from V and 2 from J, leaving 10 bases between them. CDR1 and CDR2 (germline): KGHSH, LQKENI. CDR3 in amino acids: CASSRRQQETQYF. The DNA for the CDR3 is TGTGCCAGCTCTCGCCGACAGCAAGAGACCCAGTACTTC.